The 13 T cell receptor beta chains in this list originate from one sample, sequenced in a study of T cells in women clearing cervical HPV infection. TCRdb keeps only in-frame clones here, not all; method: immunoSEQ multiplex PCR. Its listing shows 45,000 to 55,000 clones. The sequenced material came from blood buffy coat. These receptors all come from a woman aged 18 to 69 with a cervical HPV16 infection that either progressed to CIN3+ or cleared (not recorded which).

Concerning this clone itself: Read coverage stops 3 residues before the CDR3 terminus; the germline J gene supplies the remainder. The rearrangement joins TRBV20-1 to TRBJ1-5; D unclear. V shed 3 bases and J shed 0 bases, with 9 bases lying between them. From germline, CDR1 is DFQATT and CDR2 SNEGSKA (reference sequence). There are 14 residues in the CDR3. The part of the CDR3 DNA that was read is TGCAGTGCTAGCGAGACATCTAGCAATCAGCCC. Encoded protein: CSASETSSNQP. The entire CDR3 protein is CSASETSSNQPQHF.

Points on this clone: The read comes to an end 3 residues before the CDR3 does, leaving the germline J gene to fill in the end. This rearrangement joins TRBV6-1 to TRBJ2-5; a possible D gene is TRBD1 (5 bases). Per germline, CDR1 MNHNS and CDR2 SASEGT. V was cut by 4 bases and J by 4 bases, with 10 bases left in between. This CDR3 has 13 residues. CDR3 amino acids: CASSVPGIETQYF. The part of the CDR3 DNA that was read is TGTGCCAGCAGTGTGCCAGGGATAGAGACC.

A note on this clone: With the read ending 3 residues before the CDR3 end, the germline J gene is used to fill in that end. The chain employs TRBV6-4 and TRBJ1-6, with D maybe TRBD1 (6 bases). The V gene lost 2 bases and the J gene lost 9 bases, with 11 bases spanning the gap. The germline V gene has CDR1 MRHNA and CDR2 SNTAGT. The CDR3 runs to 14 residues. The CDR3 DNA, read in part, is TGTGCCAGCAGTGACGGGACATTCGGTTCACCC. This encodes CASSDGTFGSP. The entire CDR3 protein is CASSDGTFGSPLHF.

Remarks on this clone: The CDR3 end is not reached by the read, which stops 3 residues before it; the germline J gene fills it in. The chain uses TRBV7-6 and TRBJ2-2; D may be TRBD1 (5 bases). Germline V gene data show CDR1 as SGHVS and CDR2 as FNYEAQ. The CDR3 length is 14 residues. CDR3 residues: CASSSYSGANVLFF. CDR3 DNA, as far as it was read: TGTGCCAGCAGCTCGTACTCTGGGGCCAACGTG.

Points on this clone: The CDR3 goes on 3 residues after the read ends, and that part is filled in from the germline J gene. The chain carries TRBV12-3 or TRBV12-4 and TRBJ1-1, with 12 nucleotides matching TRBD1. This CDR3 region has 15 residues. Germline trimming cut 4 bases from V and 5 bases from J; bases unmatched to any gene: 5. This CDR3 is CASSYRDRGQTEAFF. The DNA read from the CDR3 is TGTGCCAGCAGTTACCGGGACAGGGGGCAAACTGAA.

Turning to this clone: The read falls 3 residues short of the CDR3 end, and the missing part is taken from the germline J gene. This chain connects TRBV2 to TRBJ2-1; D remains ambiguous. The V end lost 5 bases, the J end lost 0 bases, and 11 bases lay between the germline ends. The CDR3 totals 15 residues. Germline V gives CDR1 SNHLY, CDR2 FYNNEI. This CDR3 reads CASSIAGSSYNEQFF. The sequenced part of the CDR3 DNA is TGTGCCAGCAGTATAGCTGGTAGCTCCTACAATGAG.

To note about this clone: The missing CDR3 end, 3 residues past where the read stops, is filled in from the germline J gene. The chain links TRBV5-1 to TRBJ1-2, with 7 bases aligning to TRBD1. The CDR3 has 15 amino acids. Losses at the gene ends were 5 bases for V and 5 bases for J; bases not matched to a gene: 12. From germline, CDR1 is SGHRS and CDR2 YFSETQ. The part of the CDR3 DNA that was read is TGCGCCAGCAGTATTACGTCGGGACAGCTTTATGGC. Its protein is CASSITSGQLYG. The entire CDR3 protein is CASSITSGQLYGYTF.

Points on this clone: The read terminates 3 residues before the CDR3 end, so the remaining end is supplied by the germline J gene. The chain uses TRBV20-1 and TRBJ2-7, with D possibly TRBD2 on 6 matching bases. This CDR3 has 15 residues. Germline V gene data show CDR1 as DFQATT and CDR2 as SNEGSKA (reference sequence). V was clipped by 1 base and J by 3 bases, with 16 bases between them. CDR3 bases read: TGCAGTGCTAGAGTACCGGGCGGGGCAAACTACGAG. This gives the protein CSARVPGGANYE. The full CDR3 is CSARVPGGANYEQYF.

CDR3 residues: CASRRQGADTEAFF. CDR3 bases read: TGTGCCAGCAGGCGACAGGGGGCGGACACTGAA. This chain connects TRBV7-9 to TRBJ1-1, with 10 bases identical to TRBD1. The CDR3 end falls 3 residues outside the read, so it is completed with the germline J gene. CDR1 and CDR2 from the germline V gene are SEHNR and FQNEAQ (reference sequence). The length of the CDR3 is 14 residues. V lost 6 bases, J lost 3 bases, and 4 bases stayed unmatched.

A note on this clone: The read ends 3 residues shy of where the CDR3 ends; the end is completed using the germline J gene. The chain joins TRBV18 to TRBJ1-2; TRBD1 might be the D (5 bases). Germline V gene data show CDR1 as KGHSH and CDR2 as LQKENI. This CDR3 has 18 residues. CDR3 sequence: CASSPGERGLNLGNDYTF. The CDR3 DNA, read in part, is TGTGCCAGCTCACCTGGAGAGCGGGGCCTTAACCTGGGGAATGAC. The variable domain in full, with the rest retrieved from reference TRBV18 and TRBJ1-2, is NAGVMQNPRHLVRRRGQEARLRCSPMKGHSHVYWYRQLPEEGLKFMVYLQKENIIDESGMPKERFSAEFPKEGPSILRIQQVVRGDSAAYFCASSPGERGLNLGNDYTFGSGTRLTVV.

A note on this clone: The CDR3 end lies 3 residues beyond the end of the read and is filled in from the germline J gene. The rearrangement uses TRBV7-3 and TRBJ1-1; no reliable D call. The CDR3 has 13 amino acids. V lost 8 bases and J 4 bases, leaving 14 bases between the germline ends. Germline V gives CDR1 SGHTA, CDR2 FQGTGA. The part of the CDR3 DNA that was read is TGTGCCAGCGCGGAGACCCGTGCCACTGAA. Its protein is CASAETRATE. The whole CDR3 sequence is CASAETRATEAFF.

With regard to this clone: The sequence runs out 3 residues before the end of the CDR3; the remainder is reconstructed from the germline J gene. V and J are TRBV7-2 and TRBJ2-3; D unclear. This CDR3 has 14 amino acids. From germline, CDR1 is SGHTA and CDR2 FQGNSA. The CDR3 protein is CASSLAQSRETQYF. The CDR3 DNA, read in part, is TGTGCCAGCAGCTTAGCCCAAAGCCGAGAGACG.

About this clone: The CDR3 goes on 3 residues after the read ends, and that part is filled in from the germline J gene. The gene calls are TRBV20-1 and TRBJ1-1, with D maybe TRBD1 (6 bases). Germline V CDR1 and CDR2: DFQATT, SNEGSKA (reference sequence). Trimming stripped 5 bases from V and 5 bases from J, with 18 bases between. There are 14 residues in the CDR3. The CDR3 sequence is CSAQRAGASTEAFF. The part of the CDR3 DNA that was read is TGCAGTGCTCAACGCGCGGGGGCCTCGACTGAA.